This T cell receptor (beta chain) was observed in a study of T-cell memory formation after mild COVID-19. Study context: There were largely donor-specific TCR clusters.

TCR alpha and TCR beta cDNA libraries with sample barcodes and UMIs came from 5'RACE using constant-segment primers. TCRdb reprocessed the 5' RACE reads via MiXCR and lists one record per CDR3 protein. The sample yields some 270,000 distinct CDR3 sequences, 15% to 19% seen once. This CDR3 has 15 residues. The V gene end was trimmed by 6 bases and the J gene end by 5 bases; junction bases not matched to a gene: 11. Looked up from germline, CDR1 is SNHLY and CDR2 is FYNNEI. The chain has TRBV2 and TRBJ2-3; 7 bases fit TRBD2. This clonotype was sampled from an adult woman who had mild COVID-19 (a few samples of this study predate the infection). Cell type and time point are not known. Specimen: PBMCs or a T cell subset sorted from them (not recorded which). This CDR3 reads CASRTPGAGVDTQYF. For the CDR3, the DNA is TGTGCCAGCAGGACCCCTGGGGCGGGAGTAGATACGCAGTATTTT.